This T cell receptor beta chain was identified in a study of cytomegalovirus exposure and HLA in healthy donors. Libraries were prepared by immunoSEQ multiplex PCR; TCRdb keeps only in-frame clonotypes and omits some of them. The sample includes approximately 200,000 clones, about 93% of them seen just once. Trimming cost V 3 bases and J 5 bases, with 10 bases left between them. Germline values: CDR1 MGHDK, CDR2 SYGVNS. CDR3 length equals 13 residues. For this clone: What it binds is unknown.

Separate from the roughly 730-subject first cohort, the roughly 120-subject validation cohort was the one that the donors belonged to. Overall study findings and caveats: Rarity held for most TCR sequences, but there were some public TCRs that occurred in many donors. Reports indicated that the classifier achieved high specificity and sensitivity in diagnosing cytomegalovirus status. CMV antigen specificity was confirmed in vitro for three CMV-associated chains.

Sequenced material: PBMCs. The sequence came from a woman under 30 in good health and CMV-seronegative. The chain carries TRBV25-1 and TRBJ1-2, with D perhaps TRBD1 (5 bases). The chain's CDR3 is CASSETDSYGYTF. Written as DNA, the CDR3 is TGTGCCAGCAGTGAGACTGACAGTTATGGCTACACCTTC.